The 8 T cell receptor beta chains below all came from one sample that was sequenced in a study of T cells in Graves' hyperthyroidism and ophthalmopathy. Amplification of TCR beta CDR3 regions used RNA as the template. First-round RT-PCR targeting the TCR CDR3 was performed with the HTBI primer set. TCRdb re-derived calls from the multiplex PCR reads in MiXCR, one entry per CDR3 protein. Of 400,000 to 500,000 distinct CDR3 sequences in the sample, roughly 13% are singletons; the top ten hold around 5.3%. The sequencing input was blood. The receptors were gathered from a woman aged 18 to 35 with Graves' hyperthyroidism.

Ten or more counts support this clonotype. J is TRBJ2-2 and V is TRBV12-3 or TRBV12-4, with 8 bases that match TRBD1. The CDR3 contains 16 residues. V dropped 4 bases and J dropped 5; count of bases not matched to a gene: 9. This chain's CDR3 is CASSWKRTGRTGELFF. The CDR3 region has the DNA TGTGCCAGCAGTTGGAAGCGGACAGGGAGGACCGGGGAGCTGTTTTTT.

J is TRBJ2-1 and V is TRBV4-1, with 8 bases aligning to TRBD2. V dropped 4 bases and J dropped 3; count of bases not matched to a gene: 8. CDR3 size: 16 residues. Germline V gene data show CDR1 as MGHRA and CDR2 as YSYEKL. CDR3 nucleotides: TGCGCCAGCAGCCGACCAAGCGGGAGTGACTACAATGAGCAGTTCTTC. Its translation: CASSRPSGSDYNEQFF.

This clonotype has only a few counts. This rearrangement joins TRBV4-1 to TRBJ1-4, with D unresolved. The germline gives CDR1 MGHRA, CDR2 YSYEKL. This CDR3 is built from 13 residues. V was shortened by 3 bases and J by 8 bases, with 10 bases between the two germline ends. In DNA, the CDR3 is TGCGCCAGCAGCCAGGCCTCGCGGGAAAAACTGTTTTTT. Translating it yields CASSQASREKLFF.

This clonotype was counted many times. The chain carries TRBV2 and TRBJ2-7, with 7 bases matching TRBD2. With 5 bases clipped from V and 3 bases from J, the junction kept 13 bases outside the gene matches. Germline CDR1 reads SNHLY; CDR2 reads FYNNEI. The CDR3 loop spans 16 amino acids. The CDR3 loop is CASSPPPSGRGYEQYF. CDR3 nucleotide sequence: TGTGCCAGCAGTCCTCCTCCTAGCGGCCGGGGCTACGAGCAGTACTTC.

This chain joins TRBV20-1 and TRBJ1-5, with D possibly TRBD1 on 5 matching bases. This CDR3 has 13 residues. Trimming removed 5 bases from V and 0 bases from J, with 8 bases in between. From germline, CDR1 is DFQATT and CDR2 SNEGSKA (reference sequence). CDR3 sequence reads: CSAGQGSNQPQHF. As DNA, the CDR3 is TGCAGTGCTGGCCAGGGTAGCAATCAGCCCCAGCATTTT.

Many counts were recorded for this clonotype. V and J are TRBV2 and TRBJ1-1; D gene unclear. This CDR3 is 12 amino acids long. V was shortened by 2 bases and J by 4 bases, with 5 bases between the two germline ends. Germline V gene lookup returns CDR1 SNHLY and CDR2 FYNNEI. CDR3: CASSERVTEAFF. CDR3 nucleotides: TGTGCCAGCAGTGAAAGGGTCACTGAAGCTTTCTTT.

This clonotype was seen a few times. The DNA for the CDR3 is TGTGCCTTGAGAAGCGGGAGGGAGATAGATACGCAGTATTTT. Protein sequence: CALRSGREIDTQYF. The rearrangement joins TRBV30 to TRBJ2-3, with TRBD2 matching over 10 bases. This CDR3 has 14 residues. V shed 7 bases, J shed 5 bases, and the junction held 9 bases outside the gene matches. Germline V gene data show CDR1 as GTSNPN and CDR2 as SVGIG (reference sequence).

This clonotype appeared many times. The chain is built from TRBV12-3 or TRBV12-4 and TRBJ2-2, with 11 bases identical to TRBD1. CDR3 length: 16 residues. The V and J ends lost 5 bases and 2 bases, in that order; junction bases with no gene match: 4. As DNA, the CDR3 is TGTGCCAGCAGTGGACAGGGGGCCCTAAACACCGGGGAGCTGTTTTTT. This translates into CASSGQGALNTGELFF.